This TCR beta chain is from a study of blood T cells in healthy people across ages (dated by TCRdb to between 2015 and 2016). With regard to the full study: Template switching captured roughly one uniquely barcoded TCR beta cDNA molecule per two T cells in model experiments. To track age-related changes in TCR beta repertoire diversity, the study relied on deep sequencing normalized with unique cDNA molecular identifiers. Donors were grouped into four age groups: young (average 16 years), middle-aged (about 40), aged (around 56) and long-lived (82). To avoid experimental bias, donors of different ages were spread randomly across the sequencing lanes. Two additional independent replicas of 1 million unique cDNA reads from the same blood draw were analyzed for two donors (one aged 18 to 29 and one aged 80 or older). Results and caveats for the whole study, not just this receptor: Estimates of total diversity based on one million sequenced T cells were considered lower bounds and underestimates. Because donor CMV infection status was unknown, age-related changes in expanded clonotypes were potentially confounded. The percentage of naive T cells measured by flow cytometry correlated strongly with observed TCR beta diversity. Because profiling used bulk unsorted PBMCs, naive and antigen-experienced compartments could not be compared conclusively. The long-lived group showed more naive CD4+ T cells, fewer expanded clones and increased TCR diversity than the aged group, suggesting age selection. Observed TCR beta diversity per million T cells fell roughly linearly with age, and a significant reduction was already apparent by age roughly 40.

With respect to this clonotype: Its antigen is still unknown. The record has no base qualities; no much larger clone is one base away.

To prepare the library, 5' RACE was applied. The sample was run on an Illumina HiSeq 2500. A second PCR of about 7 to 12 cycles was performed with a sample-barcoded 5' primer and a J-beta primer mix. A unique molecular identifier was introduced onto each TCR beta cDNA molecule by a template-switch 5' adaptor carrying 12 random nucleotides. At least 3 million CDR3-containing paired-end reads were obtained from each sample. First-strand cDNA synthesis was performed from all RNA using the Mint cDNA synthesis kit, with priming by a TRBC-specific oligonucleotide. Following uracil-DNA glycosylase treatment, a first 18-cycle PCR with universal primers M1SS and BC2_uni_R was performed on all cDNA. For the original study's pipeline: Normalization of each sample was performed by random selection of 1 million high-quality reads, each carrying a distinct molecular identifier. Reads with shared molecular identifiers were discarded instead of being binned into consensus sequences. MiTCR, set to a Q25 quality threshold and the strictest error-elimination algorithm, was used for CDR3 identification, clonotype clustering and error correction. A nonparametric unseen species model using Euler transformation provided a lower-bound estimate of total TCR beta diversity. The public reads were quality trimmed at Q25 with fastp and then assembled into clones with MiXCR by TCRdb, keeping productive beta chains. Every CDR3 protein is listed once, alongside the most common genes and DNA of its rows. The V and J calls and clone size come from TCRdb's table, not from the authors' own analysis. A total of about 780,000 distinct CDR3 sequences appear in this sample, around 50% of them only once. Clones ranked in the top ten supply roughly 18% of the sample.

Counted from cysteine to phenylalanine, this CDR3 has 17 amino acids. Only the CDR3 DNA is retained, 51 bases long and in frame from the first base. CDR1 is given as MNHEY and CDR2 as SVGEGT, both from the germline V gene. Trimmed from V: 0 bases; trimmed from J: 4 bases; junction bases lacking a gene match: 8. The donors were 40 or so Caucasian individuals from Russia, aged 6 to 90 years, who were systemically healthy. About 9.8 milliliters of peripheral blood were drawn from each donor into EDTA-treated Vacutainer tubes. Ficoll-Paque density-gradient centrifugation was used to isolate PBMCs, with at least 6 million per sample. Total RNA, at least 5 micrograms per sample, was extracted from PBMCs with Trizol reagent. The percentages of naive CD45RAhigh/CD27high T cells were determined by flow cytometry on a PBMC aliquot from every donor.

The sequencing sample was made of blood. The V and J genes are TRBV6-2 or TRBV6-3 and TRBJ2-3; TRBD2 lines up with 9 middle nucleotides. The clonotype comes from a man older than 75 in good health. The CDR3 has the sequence CASSYSLAGAYADTQYF. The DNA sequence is TGTGCCAGCAGTTACTCATTAGCGGGAGCCTATGCAGATACGCAGTATTTT.